The 17 T cell receptor beta chains given below trace back to one sample, sequenced in a study of CD8 T cells in ankylosing spondylitis. General study points: A TCR beta motif of eight or nine highly homologous variants seemed to mark ankylosing spondylitis blood.

Via MiXCR, TCRdb re-called the 5' RACE reads, giving one row per CDR3 protein. The sample has 450,000 to 550,000 distinct CDR3 sequences; 5.3% are singletons. For these TCRs, the target antigens are not known. The sample taken for sequencing was blood, either unsorted or a sorted T cell fraction (not recorded which). The receptors derive from a male donor with ankylosing spondylitis.

Concerning this clonotype: This may be a read error: a much more frequent sequence differs by one nucleotide. The chain links TRBV6-5 to TRBJ2-2; D unresolved. V was cut by 0 bases and J by 7 bases, with 9 bases left in between. The length of the CDR3 is 14 residues. Looked up from germline, CDR1 is MNHEY and CDR2 is SVGAGI. The DNA for the CDR3 is TGTGCCAGCAGTTACTCAGGATTGAGCGGGGAGCTGTTTTTT. Translation: CASSYSGLSGELFF.

As concerns this clonotype: Being one base from a much bigger clone, this may be a read error. The CDR3 protein is CASSLGTAPRAF. Here the CDR3 DNA reads TGCGCCAGCAGCTTGGGGACCGCCCCACGCGCCTTC. The chain employs TRBV5-1 and TRBJ1-2; D not resolved. The CDR3 is made up of 12 amino acids. Per germline, CDR1 SGHRS and CDR2 YFSETQ.

A word on this clonotype: This may arise from a read error, as a much more abundant clone is one base away. The chain has TRBV3-1 and TRBJ2-3; D may be TRBD1 (5 bases). The CDR3 loop spans 14 amino acids. Germline CDR1 and CDR2: LGHDT and YNNKEL (reference sequence). The CDR3 spells CDSSPLGHTDTQYF. The CDR3 nucleotides are TGTGACAGCAGCCCTCTCGGACACACAGATACGCAGTATTTT.

At least ten counts were recorded for this clonotype. The chain uses TRBV9 and TRBJ1-4, with D possibly being TRBD1 (6 bases). V was shortened by 3 bases and J by 15 bases, with 15 bases between the two germline ends. Germline CDR1 SGDLS, CDR2 YYNGEE. This CDR3 region has 12 residues. The CDR3 loop reads CASSGGDRRLFF. The CDR3 region has the DNA TGTGCCAGCAGCGGGGGAGACAGGAGGTTGTTTTTT.

This clonotype was recorded at least ten times. The chain carries TRBV30 and TRBJ1-1, with unresolved D. Germline CDR1 reads GTSNPN; CDR2 reads SVGIG (reference sequence). The CDR3 runs 14 residues. The V end was cut by 0 bases, the J end by 3 bases, with 11 bases between. The CDR3 region has the DNA TGTGCCTGGAGTGTAGCTCCAGCAGACACTGAAGCTTTCTTT. Protein sequence: CAWSVAPADTEAFF.

This clonotype has at least ten counts. The chain combines TRBV20-1 with TRBJ2-5; D is possibly TRBD2 (5 bases). This CDR3 has 12 amino acids. Germline CDR1 reads DFQATT; CDR2 reads SNEGSKA (reference sequence). Trimming pared 6 bases from V and 5 bases from J, leaving 13 bases between. CDR3 in DNA: TGCAGTGCCCCGGGTAGCGCGGAGACCCAGTACTTC. The encoded protein is CSAPGSAETQYF.

Ten or more counts support this clonotype. This chain connects TRBV7-2 to TRBJ2-7; D possibly corresponds to TRBD1 (6 bases). CDR3 length equals 17 residues. V lost 2 bases, J lost 5 bases, and 22 bases lay in between. Germline-derived CDR1 and CDR2 are SGHTA and FQGNSA. CDR3 coding DNA: TGTGCCAGCAGCTTATTTAACCCAGGGGTAGGAGCCCACGAGCAGTACTTC. As protein: CASSLFNPGVGAHEQYF.

This clonotype was recorded many times. The J gene is TRBJ1-2, the V gene TRBV7-2; TRBD1 is a possible D gene (5 bases). V was shortened by 0 bases and J by 7 bases, with 18 bases between the two germline ends. Germline CDR1 SGHTA, CDR2 FQGNSA. This CDR3 comprises 16 residues. The CDR3 loop reads CASSLAFFQGIGGYTF. CDR3 sequence (DNA): TGTGCCAGCAGCTTAGCTTTTTTCCAGGGAATAGGTGGCTACACCTTC.

This clonotype was seen a handful of times. The chain links TRBV25-1 to TRBJ2-7; D is possibly TRBD1 or TRBD2 (5 bases each). This CDR3 has 15 residues. Germline CDR1 reads MGHDK; CDR2 reads SYGVNS. V gave up 6 bases and J gave up 3 bases, with 18 bases separating them. CDR3 nucleotides: TGTGCCAGCAGCCGCTACGGGACGGCCTACTACGAGCAGTACTTC. Residues: CASSRYGTAYYEQYF.

This clonotype was seen ten or more times. The chain employs TRBV7-9 and TRBJ2-7; no firm D call. This CDR3 has 13 residues. CDR1 and CDR2 from the germline V gene are SEHNR and FQNEAQ (reference sequence). Trimming shortened V by 3 bases and J by 6 bases, and 12 bases separated the two germline ends. CDR3 coding DNA: TGTGCCAGCAGCTTGTCCGACCGTCGCGAGCAGTACTTC. This translates into CASSLSDRREQYF. Full variable domain (outside the CDR3, taken from reference TRBV7-9 and TRBJ2-7): DTGVSQNPRHKITKRGQNVTFRCDPISEHNRLYWYRQTLGQGPEFLTYFQNEAQLEKSRLLSDRFSAERPKGSFSTLEIQRTEQGDSAMYLCASSLSDRREQYFGPGTRLTVT.

This clonotype was picked up many times. V and J are TRBV10-3 and TRBJ2-3; weak D call: TRBD1 (6 bases). This CDR3 region has 15 residues. Germline CDR1 is ENHRY and CDR2 is SYGVKD. Between the trimmed V and J ends, which lost 7 bases and 0 bases, there was a span of 14 bases. The CDR3 loop reads CAINTGQTSTDTQYF. CDR3 nucleotides: TGTGCCATCAATACCGGACAGACTAGCACAGATACGCAGTATTTT.

This clonotype was seen many times. This chain connects TRBV10-3 to TRBJ1-5; 7 bases are a match to TRBD1. This CDR3 spans 13 amino acids. The germline gives CDR1 ENHRY, CDR2 SYGVKD. V dropped 6 bases and J dropped 5; count of bases not matched to a gene: 4. The CDR3 nucleotides read TGTGCCATCAGGGGCGGGACAGATCAGCCCCAGCATTTT. It yields the protein CAIRGGTDQPQHF.

At least ten counts were recorded for this clonotype. This chain connects TRBV4-3 to TRBJ1-1; no clear D. Germline values: CDR1 LGHNA, CDR2 YSLEER. There are 14 residues in the CDR3. Trimming shortened V by 4 bases and J by 5 bases, and 14 bases separated the two germline ends. For the CDR3, the DNA is TGCGCCAGCAGCCCCGAAGCATCTTGGACTGAAGCTTTCTTT. Protein sequence: CASSPEASWTEAFF.

This clonotype was detected many times. The rearrangement uses TRBV20-1 and TRBJ2-3; D may be TRBD1 (6 bases). This CDR3 region has 15 residues. The V end was cut by 3 bases, the J end by 2 bases, with 15 bases between. Germline CDR1 is DFQATT and CDR2 is SNEGSKA (reference sequence). The CDR3 DNA reads as TGCAGTGCTAGTCGGAGGAAGGGGGACACAGATACGCAGTATTTT. Encoded protein: CSASRRKGDTDTQYF.

This clonotype was found many times. The chain has TRBV27 and TRBJ2-7; no reliable D call. Germline CDR1 is MNHEY and CDR2 is SMNVEV (reference sequence). The CDR3 length is 16 residues. The V end was cut by 0 bases, the J end by 0 bases, with 12 bases between. The CDR3 DNA reads as TGTGCCAGCAGTTTATCGGCAGGCTCTAGCTCCTACGAGCAGTACTTC. It is translated as CASSLSAGSSSYEQYF.

This clonotype was detected many times. The chain uses TRBV10-3 and TRBJ1-1, with D unresolved. This CDR3 is 14 amino acids long. V lost 6 bases to trimming and J lost 4 bases, with 15 bases between them. From germline, CDR1 is ENHRY and CDR2 SYGVKD. The CDR3 DNA is TGTGCCATCAGGGCATTACCGGTTGGCACTGAAGCTTTCTTT. This encodes CAIRALPVGTEAFF.

This clonotype appeared many times. The chain joins TRBV25-1 to TRBJ1-5; D unclear. The germline V gene encodes CDR1 MGHDK and CDR2 SYGVNS. The V end was cut by 3 bases, the J end by 9 bases, with 15 bases between. The CDR3 loop spans 14 amino acids. In DNA form, the CDR3 reads TGTGCCAGCAGTGAGCGCTCGGTAATGACGCCCCAGCATTTT. Protein: CASSERSVMTPQHF.